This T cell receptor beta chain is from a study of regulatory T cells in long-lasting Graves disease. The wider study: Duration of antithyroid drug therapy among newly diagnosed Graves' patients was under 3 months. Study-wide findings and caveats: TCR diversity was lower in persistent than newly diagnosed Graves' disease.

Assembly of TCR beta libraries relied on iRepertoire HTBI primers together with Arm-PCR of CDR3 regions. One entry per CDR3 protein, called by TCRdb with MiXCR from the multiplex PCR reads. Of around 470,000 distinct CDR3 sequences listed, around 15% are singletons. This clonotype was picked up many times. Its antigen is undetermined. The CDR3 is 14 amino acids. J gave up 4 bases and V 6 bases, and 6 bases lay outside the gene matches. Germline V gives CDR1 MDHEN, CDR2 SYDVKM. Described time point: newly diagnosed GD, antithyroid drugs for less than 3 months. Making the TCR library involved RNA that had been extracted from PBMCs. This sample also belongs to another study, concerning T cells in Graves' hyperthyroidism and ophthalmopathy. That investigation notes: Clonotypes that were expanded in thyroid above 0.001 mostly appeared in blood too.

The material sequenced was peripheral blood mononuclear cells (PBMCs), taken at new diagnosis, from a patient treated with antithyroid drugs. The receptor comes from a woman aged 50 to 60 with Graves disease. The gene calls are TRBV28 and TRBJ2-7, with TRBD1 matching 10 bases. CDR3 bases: TGTGCCAGCAGGACGGGACAGGGGACTTACGAGCAGTACTTC. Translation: CASRTGQGTYEQYF.